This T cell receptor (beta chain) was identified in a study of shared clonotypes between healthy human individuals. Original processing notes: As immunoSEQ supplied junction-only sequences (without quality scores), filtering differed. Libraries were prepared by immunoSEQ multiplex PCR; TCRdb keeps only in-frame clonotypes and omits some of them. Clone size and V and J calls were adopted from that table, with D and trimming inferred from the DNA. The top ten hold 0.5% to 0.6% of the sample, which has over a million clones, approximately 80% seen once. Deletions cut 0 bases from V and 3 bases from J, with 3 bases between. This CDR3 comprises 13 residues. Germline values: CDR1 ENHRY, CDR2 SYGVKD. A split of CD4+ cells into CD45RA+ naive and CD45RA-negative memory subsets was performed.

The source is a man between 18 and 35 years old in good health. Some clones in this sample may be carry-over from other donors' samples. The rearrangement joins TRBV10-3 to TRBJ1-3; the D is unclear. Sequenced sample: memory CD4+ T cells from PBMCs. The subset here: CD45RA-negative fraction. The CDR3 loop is CAISESGGNTIYF. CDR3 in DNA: TGTGCCATCAGTGAGTCGGGTGGAAACACCATATATTTT.